This paragraph reports one TCR beta chain. Its antigen is still unknown. Per-nucleotide qualities are absent, and no much larger clonotype sits a single base away. The entry originates in a study of blood T cell repertoires in COVID-19 (dated by TCRdb to about 2020). About the study as a whole: Samples covering the acute and convalescent phases of COVID-19 were provided by collaborators in the United States, Italy and Spain. The material from the prospective study consisted of cDNA or gDNA derived from T cells, B-cell-depleted T cells, or PBMCs. Subjects who had been exposed to COVID-19, were actively infected with it, or had recovered from it provided the deeply sampled blood TCRbeta repertoires that made up the dataset. The repertoires were released in a freely available public database meant as a resource for research on the immune response to SARS-CoV-2. Samples were obtained from the ongoing ImmuneRACE study (first 160 participants) and from about 1,300 subjects provided by 6 global collaborators. Sample metadata almost always included a de-identified subject ID, COVID-19 status, age in years and sex. Where HLA class I and class II types were available, the types were taken from metadata supplied by the sample provider, not from assay-based typing.

Each collaborating institution followed its own protocols to collect whole blood in K2EDTA tubes. Collaborator samples were shipped for TCRbeta analysis as frozen whole blood, isolated PBMCs, or DNA extracted from either sample type. TCRbeta CDR3 regions were amplified from genomic DNA by means of the immunoSEQ Assay, a bias-controlled multiplex PCR. The paper's data handling went like this. Within the assay, amplification of reference gene primers was used to estimate how many nucleated cells each sample contained. Sequence reads were collapsed and filtered to measure the absolute abundance of every unique TCRbeta CDR3 rearrangement. For each sample, productive Simpson clonality was calculated as the square root of Simpson's diversity index across productive rearrangements. Drawn from immuneACCESS, this table holds only the in-frame rearrangements with V and J called that TCRdb kept. Clones are partly lost; checked studies trace under half to an unresolved V gene and leave the rest unexplained. V and J calls and clone size follow that table, whereas D and trimming were derived from the DNA. A total of some 46,000 clones appear in this sample, over 70% of them only once. Approximately 6% of the sample is taken by the ten largest.

General findings and caveats noted by the study authors: Clinical and demographic metadata were provided uncurated, with the amount varying by source and participant.

V and J lose 2 bases and 3 bases, and a span of 11 bases separates them. According to the germline V gene, CDR1 reads SGHRS and CDR2 reads YFSETQ. The CDR3 measures 14 amino acids from cysteine to phenylalanine. The read is trimmed to its CDR3 DNA, 42 bases read in frame from base 1. This receptor was identified in a woman of 80 years or more with acute or convalescent COVID-19. The sample consisted of peripheral blood. The rearrangement combines TRBV5-1 with TRBJ1-1; the D region possibly corresponds to TRBD1 (5 bases align). The CDR3 region has the sequence CASSLTGRHTEAFF. The DNA sequence is TGCGCCAGCAGCTTAACAGGCAGGCACACTGAAGCTTTCTTT.